This T cell receptor beta chain was obtained from a study of identical twins. MiXCR, applied by TCRdb to the 5' RACE reads, yields one record per CDR3 protein. This table has 500,000 to 650,000 distinct CDR3 sequences, about a fifth appearing once. This clonotype turned up a few times. The sample was also reused in another study, on yellow fever vaccine responses in identical twins.

What was sequenced was CD4+ T cells sorted from blood. The clonotype originates from a woman in her late teens or twenties in good health.

The CDR3: CASSFWEEGPGQGRHNEQFF. The CDR3 DNA is TGTGCCAGCAGCTTCTGGGAAGAAGGGCCCGGACAGGGGCGCCATAATGAGCAGTTCTTC. The chain combines TRBV5-6 with TRBJ2-1; TRBD1 agrees at 9 bases. The trim removed 2 bases at V and 7 bases at J, leaving 22 bases unmatched. Germline CDR1 and CDR2: SGHDT and YYEEEE. This CDR3 is 20 amino acids long.